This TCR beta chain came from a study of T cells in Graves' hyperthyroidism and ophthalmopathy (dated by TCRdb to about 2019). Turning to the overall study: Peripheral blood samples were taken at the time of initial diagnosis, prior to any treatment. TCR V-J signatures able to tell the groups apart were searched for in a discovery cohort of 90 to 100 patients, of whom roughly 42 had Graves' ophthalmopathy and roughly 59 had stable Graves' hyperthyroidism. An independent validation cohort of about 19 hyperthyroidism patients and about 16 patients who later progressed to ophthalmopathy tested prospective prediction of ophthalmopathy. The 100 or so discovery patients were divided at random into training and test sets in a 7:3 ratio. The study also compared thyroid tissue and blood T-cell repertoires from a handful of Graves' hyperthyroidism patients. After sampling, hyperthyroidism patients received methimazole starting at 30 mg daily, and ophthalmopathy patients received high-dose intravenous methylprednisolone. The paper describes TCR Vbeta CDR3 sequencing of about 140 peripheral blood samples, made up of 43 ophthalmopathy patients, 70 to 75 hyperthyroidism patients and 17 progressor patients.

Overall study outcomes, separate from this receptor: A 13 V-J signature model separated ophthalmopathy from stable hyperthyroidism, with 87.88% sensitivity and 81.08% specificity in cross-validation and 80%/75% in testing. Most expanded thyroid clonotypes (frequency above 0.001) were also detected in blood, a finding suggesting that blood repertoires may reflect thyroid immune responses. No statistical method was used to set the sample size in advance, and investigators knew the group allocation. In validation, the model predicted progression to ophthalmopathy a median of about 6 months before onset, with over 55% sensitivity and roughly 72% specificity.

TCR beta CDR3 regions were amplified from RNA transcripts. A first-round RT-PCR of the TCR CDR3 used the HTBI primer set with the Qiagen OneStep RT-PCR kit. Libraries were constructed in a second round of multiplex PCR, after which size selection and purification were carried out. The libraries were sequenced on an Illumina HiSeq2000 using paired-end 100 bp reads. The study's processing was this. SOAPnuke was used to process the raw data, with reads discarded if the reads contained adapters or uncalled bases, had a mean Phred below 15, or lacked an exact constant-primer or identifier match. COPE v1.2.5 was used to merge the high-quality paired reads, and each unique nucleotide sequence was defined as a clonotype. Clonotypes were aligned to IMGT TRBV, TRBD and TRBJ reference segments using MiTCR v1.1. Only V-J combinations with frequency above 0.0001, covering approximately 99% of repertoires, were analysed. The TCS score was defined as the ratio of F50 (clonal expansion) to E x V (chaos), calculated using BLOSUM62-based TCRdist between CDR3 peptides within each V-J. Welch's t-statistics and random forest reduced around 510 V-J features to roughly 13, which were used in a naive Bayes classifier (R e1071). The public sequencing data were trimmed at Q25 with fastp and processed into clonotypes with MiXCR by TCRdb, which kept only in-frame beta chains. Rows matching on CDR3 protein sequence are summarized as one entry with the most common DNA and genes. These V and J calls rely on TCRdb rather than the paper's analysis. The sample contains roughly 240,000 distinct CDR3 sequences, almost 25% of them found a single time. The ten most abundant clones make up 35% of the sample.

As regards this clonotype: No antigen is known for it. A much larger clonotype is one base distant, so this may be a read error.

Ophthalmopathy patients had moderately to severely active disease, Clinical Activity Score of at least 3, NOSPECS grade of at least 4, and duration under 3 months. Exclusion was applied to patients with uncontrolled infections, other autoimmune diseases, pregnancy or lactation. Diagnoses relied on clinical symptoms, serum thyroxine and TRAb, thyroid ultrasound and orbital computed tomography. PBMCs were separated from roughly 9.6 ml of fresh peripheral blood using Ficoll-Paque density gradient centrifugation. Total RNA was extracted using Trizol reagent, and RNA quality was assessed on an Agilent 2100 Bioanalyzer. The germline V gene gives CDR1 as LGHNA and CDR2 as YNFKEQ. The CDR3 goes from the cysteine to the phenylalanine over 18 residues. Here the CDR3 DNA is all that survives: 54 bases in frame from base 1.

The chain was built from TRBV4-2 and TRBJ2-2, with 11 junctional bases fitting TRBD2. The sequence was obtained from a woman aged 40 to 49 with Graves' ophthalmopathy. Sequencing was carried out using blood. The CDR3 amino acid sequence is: CSSSQGTSGRPNTGELFF. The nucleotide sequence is TGTTCCAGCAGCCAAGGTACTAGCGGGAGACCGAACACCGGGGAGCTGTTTTTT.